Presented here are 22 T cell receptor beta chains from one specimen sequenced in a study of T-cell reconstitution after alpha-beta-depleted transplantation in children (TCRdb year 2016). According to the study, the label for this sample's treatment or condition signals: allogeneic hematopoietic cell transplantation with graft depleted of TCRalphabeta T cells and CD19 B cells. Library creation used PCR. Sequencing instrument: Illumina HiSeq 2500. To normalize quantification of the TCRbeta repertoire, the TCR libraries were built with molecular barcoding that relied on unique molecular identifiers. TCRdb reran the public reads through fastp at Q25 and MiXCR, keeping productive beta chains. Every distinct CDR3 protein forms one entry, paired with its most common genes and DNA. A total of more than 90,000 distinct CDR3 sequences appear in this sample, 10% of them only once. The ten largest account for less than 40% of the sample.

Source: PBMCs, taken before TCRalphabeta/CD19-depleted stem cell transplant. The receptors here all came from a boy under 10 years old with acute lymphoblastic leukemia, due to receive a stem cell transplant.

The table lists this clonotype with many counts. This sequence joins TRBV6-1 and TRBJ1-3; D ambiguous. The CDR3 is 13 residues long. Germline lookup yields CDR1 MNHNS and CDR2 SASEGT. V was shortened by 5 bases and J by 1 base, with 6 bases between the two germline ends. The CDR3 nucleotides are TGTGCCAGCAGTAGGCCTTCTGGAAACACCATATATTTT. Translated, it gives CASSRPSGNTIYF.

This clonotype was observed a handful of times. The genes are TRBV12-3 or TRBV12-4 and TRBJ2-1; unclear D gene. This CDR3 has 12 residues. V lost 6 bases and J 6 bases, leaving 9 bases between the germline ends. The DNA for the CDR3 is TGTGCCAGCAGGTATGAGCCCAATGAGCAGTTCTTC. Its translation: CASRYEPNEQFF.

There are a few counts of this clonotype. This chain uses TRBV12-3 or TRBV12-4 with TRBJ1-2; D is undetermined. The CDR3 sequence is 12 residues long. V was pared by 3 bases and J by 6 bases, with 8 bases between. CDR3 region: CASSLPRNGYTF. CDR3 nucleotides: TGTGCCAGCAGTTTGCCCAGGAATGGCTACACCTTC.

This clonotype was picked up a small number of times. This chain links TRBV7-2 with TRBJ1-5; 7 nucleotides agree with TRBD1. V lost 1 base, J lost 0 bases, and 6 bases stayed unmatched. CDR1 is SGHTA, CDR2 FQGNSA, per germline. The CDR3 loop spans 17 amino acids. CDR3 DNA sequence: TGTGCCAGCAGCTTAGGACAGGGAGGTCCTAGCAATCAGCCCCAGCATTTT. Amino acids: CASSLGQGGPSNQPQHF.

This clonotype has only a few counts. The V and J genes are TRBV6-5 and TRBJ2-7, with D possibly TRBD2 on 5 matching bases. This CDR3 is built from 15 residues. The ends were cut back, 0 bases at V and 2 bases at J, with 11 bases in the middle. Germline values: CDR1 MNHEY, CDR2 SVGAGI. CDR3 in DNA: TGTGCCAGCAGTTACTCGATGGCGGGTCCCTACGAGCAGTACTTC. Translation gives CASSYSMAGPYEQYF.

This clonotype showed up just once. The chain recombines TRBV3-1 with TRBJ2-7; TRBD1 matches at 12 bases. The CDR3 consists of 16 residues. Per the germline V gene, CDR1 is LGHDT and CDR2 is YNNKEL (reference sequence). J gave up 6 bases and V 4 bases, and 10 bases lay outside the gene matches. In nucleotides, the CDR3 is TGTGCCAGCAGCCTCCTAGTGGGACAGGGGGCGCTCGAGCAGTACTTC. Residues: CASSLLVGQGALEQYF.

The chain links TRBV29-1 to TRBJ1-1; a weak D match, TRBD1 (5 bases). CDR3 length: 15 residues. V lost 1 base, J lost 4 bases, and 16 bases lay in between. Germline values: CDR1 SQVTM, CDR2 ANQGSEA. CDR3 nucleotides: TGCAGCGTTGAAGGGTCAGGGACGGCATCCACTGAAGCTTTCTTT. Its translation: CSVEGSGTASTEAFF.

A few counts support this clonotype. V gene TRBV7-9 combines with J gene TRBJ2-7; maybe TRBD2 (5 bases). V was pared by 2 bases and J by 3 bases, with 17 bases between. The CDR3 covers 16 residues. Germline V gene sequence: CDR1 SEHNR, CDR2 FQNEAQ (reference sequence). The CDR3 DNA follows: TGTGCCAGCAGCTTAAGATTAGGCAAGGGAGACTACGAGCAGTACTTC. Translation: CASSLRLGKGDYEQYF.

The chain is built from TRBV12-3 or TRBV12-4 and TRBJ1-1; TRBD1 is a possible D gene (6 bases). This CDR3 contains 10 residues. V was cut by 8 bases and J by 7 bases, with 8 bases left in between. CDR3 coding DNA: TGTGCCAGCGGCAGGGGTGAAGCTTTCTTT. Amino acid sequence: CASGRGEAFF.

In its sample, this clonotype was seen many times. The rearrangement joins TRBV12-3 or TRBV12-4 to TRBJ2-3; possibly TRBD2 for D (6 bases). Between the trimmed V and J ends, which lost 1 base and 4 bases, there was a span of 9 bases. This CDR3 has 14 residues. The CDR3 DNA is TGTGCCAGCAGTTTAGACGGGAGCTCAGATACGCAGTATTTT. It is translated as CASSLDGSSDTQYF.

This clonotype showed up just a few times. This chain joins TRBV3-1 and TRBJ2-7; a weak D match, TRBD2 (6 bases). Germline V CDR1 and CDR2: LGHDT, YNNKEL (reference sequence). There are 12 residues in the CDR3. V was shortened by 5 bases and J by 5 bases, with 10 bases between the two germline ends. CDR3 in amino acids: CASSSRRDEQYF. Written as DNA, the CDR3 is TGTGCCAGCAGCTCCAGGAGGGACGAGCAGTACTTC.

The sample holds many counts of this clonotype. This chain links TRBV5-1 with TRBJ2-1, with D perhaps TRBD2 (6 bases). In germline, CDR1 is SGHRS, CDR2 YFSETQ. The CDR3 loop spans 11 amino acids. Trimming took off 4 bases at V and 10 bases at J, with 9 bases between the two ends. CDR3 nucleotide sequence: TGCGCCAGCAGCCGAGGACTAGAGCAGTTCTTC. This gives the protein CASSRGLEQFF.

V gene TRBV20-1 combines with J gene TRBJ1-4; maybe TRBD1 (6 bases). With 3 bases removed from V and 0 bases from J, the gap between germline ends came to 11 bases. There are 15 residues in the CDR3. From germline, CDR1 is DFQATT and CDR2 SNEGSKA (reference sequence). CDR3 sequence (DNA): TGCAGTGCTAGCAACAGGGATACAACTAATGAAAAACTGTTTTTT. It encodes CSASNRDTTNEKLFF.

A few counts support this clonotype. The genes are TRBV20-1 and TRBJ2-5, with D hard to call. The V end was cut by 8 bases, the J end by 4 bases, with 14 bases between. The CDR3 consists of 12 residues. Germline values: CDR1 DFQATT, CDR2 SNEGSKA (reference sequence). In DNA, the CDR3 is TGCAGTCCCGGGCCCGCCGGAGAGACCCAGTACTTC. This gives the protein CSPGPAGETQYF.

This clonotype was detected many times. This chain uses TRBV20-1 with TRBJ2-3; TRBD2 might be the D (5 bases). Looked up from germline, CDR1 is DFQATT and CDR2 is SNEGSKA (reference sequence). Trimming took 1 base from V and 2 from J, leaving 10 bases between them. This CDR3 has 14 amino acids. This chain's CDR3 is CSARGTPITDTQYF. The DNA of the CDR3 is TGCAGTGCTAGAGGGACTCCCATCACAGATACGCAGTATTTT.

This chain links TRBV7-9 with TRBJ1-5; no reliable D call. Per germline, CDR1 SEHNR and CDR2 FQNEAQ (reference sequence). CDR3 length: 14 amino acids. Trimming left V 4 bases short and J 4 bases short, with 11 bases between. The CDR3 nucleotides read TGTGCCAGCAGCTACTCCGGAAAAAATCAGCCCCAGCATTTT. Protein: CASSYSGKNQPQHF. Based on the CDR3 plus reference TRBV7-9 and TRBJ1-5, the full variable domain is DTGVSQNPRHKITKRGQNVTFRCDPISEHNRLYWYRQTLGQGPEFLTYFQNEAQLEKSRLLSDRFSAERPKGSFSTLEIQRTEQGDSAMYLCASSYSGKNQPQHFGDGTRLSIL.

V usage is TRBV7-8 and J usage is TRBJ2-3; 12 positions match TRBD2. The CDR3 has 16 residues. Germline CDR1 is SGHVS and CDR2 is FQNEAQ. V trimming: 5 bases; J trimming: 7 bases; junction bases outside the gene matches: 10. CDR3 protein: CASSPLSSGRGNTQYF. The DNA for the CDR3 is TGTGCCAGCAGCCCCCTCTCTAGCGGGAGGGGAAATACGCAGTATTTT.

In this sample, this clonotype turned up a few times. The genes are TRBV20-1 and TRBJ2-7; D gene uncertain. V dropped 1 base and J dropped 3 bases, with 4 bases sitting between them. CDR1 and CDR2 from the germline V gene are DFQATT and SNEGSKA (reference sequence). This CDR3 has 11 residues. The DNA for the CDR3 is TGCAGTGCTAGAGGGCACTACGAGCAGTACTTC. It translates to CSARGHYEQYF.

This clonotype was seen a handful of times. In DNA form, the CDR3 reads TGTGCCAGCAGACAAGGACAGGGACTGATCAATGAGCAGTTCTTC. Translating gives CASRQGQGLINEQFF. The chain uses TRBV12-3 or TRBV12-4 and TRBJ2-1; 8 bases are shared with TRBD1. The CDR3 runs to 15 residues. V shed 6 bases and J 6 bases; nucleotides not matched to a gene: 10.

This clonotype was detected only a few times. The chain is built from TRBV20-1 and TRBJ2-7; the D gene is possibly TRBD2 (5 bases). This CDR3 has 13 amino acids. Looked up from germline, CDR1 is DFQATT and CDR2 is SNEGSKA (reference sequence). The ends were cut back, 3 bases at V and 7 bases at J, with 16 bases in the middle. CDR3 sequence reads: CSASLRGIWEQYF. The CDR3 DNA reads TGCAGTGCTAGTTTACGGGGAATTTGGGAGCAGTACTTC.

The rearrangement links TRBV2 to TRBJ2-7; 7 nucleotides match TRBD2. CDR3 length: 14 residues. The J segment lost 0 bases and the V segment lost 6 bases, leaving 5 bases of the junction unmatched. Germline CDR1 SNHLY, CDR2 FYNNEI. This CDR3 is CASRGPGGSYEQYF. In DNA form, the CDR3 reads TGTGCCAGCAGGGGACCGGGAGGCTCCTACGAGCAGTACTTC.

At least ten counts were recorded for this clonotype. The chain uses TRBV20-1 and TRBJ2-7, with D perhaps TRBD2 (6 bases). This CDR3 comprises 14 residues. Germline CDR1 is DFQATT and CDR2 is SNEGSKA (reference sequence). Trimming removed 0 bases from V and 0 bases from J, with 9 bases in between. In DNA, the CDR3 is TGCAGTGCTAGAGACGGGAGTGGCTCCTACGAGCAGTACTTC. Encoded protein: CSARDGSGSYEQYF.